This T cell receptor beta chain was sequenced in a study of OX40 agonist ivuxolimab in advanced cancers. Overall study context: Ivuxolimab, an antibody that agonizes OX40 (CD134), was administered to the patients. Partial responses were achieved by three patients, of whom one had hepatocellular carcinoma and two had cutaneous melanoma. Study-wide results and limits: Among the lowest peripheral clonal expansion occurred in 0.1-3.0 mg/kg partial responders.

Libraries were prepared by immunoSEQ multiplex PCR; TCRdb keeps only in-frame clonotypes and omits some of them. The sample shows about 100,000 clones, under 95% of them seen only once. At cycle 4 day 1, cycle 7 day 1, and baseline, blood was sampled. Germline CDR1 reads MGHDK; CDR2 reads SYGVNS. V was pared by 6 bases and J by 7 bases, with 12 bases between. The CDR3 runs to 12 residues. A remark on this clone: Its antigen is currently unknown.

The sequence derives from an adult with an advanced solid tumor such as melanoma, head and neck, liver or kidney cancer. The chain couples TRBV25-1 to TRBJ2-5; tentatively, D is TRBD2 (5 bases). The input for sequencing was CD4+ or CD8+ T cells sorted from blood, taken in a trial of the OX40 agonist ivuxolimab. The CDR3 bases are TGTGCCAGCAGCCCATCCCGGGGGACCCAGTACTTC. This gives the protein CASSPSRGTQYF. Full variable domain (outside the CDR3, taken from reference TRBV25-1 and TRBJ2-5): EADIYQTPRYLVIGTGKKITLECSQTMGHDKMYWYQQDPGMELHLIHYSYGVNSTEKGDLSSESTVSRIRTEHFPLTLESARPSHTSQYLCASSPSRGTQYFGPGTRLLVL.